This section outlines one TCR beta chain sequence together with its context. The antigen is not known. Germline lookup yields CDR1 SNHLY and CDR2 FYNNEI. The ends were cut back, 5 bases at V and 2 bases at J, with 11 bases in the middle. CDR3 length: 14 amino acids. This sample is drawn from a study of T cell responses to AZD1222 COVID-19 vaccine. Study-wide points: Sampling that yielded the repertoires occurred only after the peak T cell response. White British people made up most donors, females outnumbered males, and clonal diversity was possibly underestimated.

Generated by immunoSEQ multiplex PCR, the TCRdb table keeps only in-frame clones and is missing some. The data contain about 75,000 clones, 87% of them singletons. The material was peripheral blood, obtained 28 days after the second AZD1222 dose. This chain links TRBV2 with TRBJ2-3, with TRBD1 as a possible D gene (6 bases). This receptor was identified in an adult who received the AZD1222 COVID-19 vaccine. The DNA for the CDR3 is TGTGCCAGCAGTAGGACAGCGTTCACAGATACGCAGTATTTT. Translating gives CASSRTAFTDTQYF.